Listed below are T cell receptor beta chains from one sample, sequenced in a study of post-analysis software for immune sequencing data. TCRdb re-called the PCR reads with MiXCR, one entry per CDR3 protein. Of some 700,000 distinct CDR3 sequences detected, approximately 60% appear once; the ten largest clones hold roughly 10%. Material: blood. Receptor source: a girl aged 2 to 10 with multiple sclerosis. The CDR3 runs from the conserved cysteine through the conserved F or W. Each record gives: CDR3 protein, CDR3 DNA, V gene, clone size, J gene, D gene. The D gene is left open where the match is weak. The size of a clone is reported for some rows only, either as once, few or many, or as a class for expanded clones.

CASSLADRFNYGYTF | TGTGCCAGCAGCTTAGCGGACCGTTTTAACTATGGCTACACCTTC | TRBV7-9 | - | TRBJ1-2 | -
CASSLGVMNTGELFF | TGCGCCAGCAGCTTAGGGGTCATGAACACCGGGGAGCTGTTTTTT | TRBV5-1 | - | TRBJ2-2 | -
CASSLLGGDGYTF | TGTGCCAGCAGCTTATTGGGAGGCGATGGCTACACCTTC | TRBV7-9 | few | TRBJ1-2 | -
CASSSLPGTSGRPSYEQYF | TGTGCCAGCAGCTCCCTTCCAGGGACTAGCGGGAGGCCGTCCTACGAGCAGTACTTC | TRBV7-2 | once | TRBJ2-7 | TRBD2
CASSPYERDYEQYF | TGTGCCAGCAGCCCCTATGAGCGGGACTACGAGCAGTACTTC | TRBV3-1 | - | TRBJ2-7 | TRBD2
CASSNGQGSYEQYF | TGTGCCAGCAGCAACGGACAGGGATCCTACGAGCAGTACTTC | TRBV7-9 | - | TRBJ2-7 | TRBD1
CASSHLAGGGINEQFF | TGCGCCAGCAGCCACCTTGCGGGAGGGGGGATCAATGAGCAGTTCTTC | TRBV4-1 | - | TRBJ2-1 | TRBD2
CSAAIWASGDQETQYF | TGCAGTGCTGCCATATGGGCTAGCGGGGACCAAGAGACCCAGTACTTC | TRBV20-1 | - | TRBJ2-5 | TRBD2
CSARSPSGMSTDTQYF | TGCAGTGCTAGAAGCCCTAGCGGGATGAGCACAGATACGCAGTATTTT | TRBV20-1 | few | TRBJ2-3 | TRBD2
CASSLVRSSYNSPLHF | TGTGCCAGCAGCTTAGTAAGGAGCTCCTATAATTCACCCCTCCACTTT | TRBV7-2 | once | TRBJ1-6 | -
CSVLSGEGRKLFF | TGCAGCGTTCTGTCCGGGGAGGGGAGGAAACTGTTTTTT | TRBV29-1 | - | TRBJ1-4 | -
CASSQGVVLPSYNSPLHF | TGCGCCAGCAGCCAAGGAGTGGTGCTGCCTTCATATAATTCACCCCTCCACTTT | TRBV4-3 | - | TRBJ1-6 | -
CASSLGPEELFF | TGTGCCAGCAGTCTTGGACCCGAGGAGCTGTTTTTT | TRBV28 | - | TRBJ2-2 | -
CASSEYLGDPYEQYF | TGTGCCAGCAGTGAATACCTGGGGGACCCCTACGAGCAGTACTTC | TRBV6-1 | - | TRBJ2-7 | -
CASSAQEGAETQYF | TGTGCCAGCAGCGCCCAGGAGGGGGCGGAGACCCAGTACTTC | TRBV9 | - | TRBJ2-5 | -
CSVVGGRGGGSTEAFF | TGCAGCGTTGTGGGTGGTCGGGGGGGAGGAAGCACTGAAGCTTTCTTT | TRBV29-1 | - | TRBJ1-1 | -
CASSSTTGTGGGTEAFF | TGTGCCAGCAGTTCAACCACCGGGACAGGGGGAGGAACTGAAGCTTTCTTT | TRBV12-3/TRBV12-4 | few | TRBJ1-1 | TRBD1
CASSEGGAADTQYF | TGTGCCAGCAGTGAGGGCGGGGCAGCAGATACGCAGTATTTT | TRBV2 | - | TRBJ2-3 | -
CASSTAGGPYEQYF | TGTGCCAGTAGTACAGCGGGAGGGCCCTACGAGCAGTACTTC | TRBV19 | - | TRBJ2-7 | TRBD2
CSARDGYNEQFF | TGCAGTGCTAGGGACGGATACAATGAGCAGTTCTTC | TRBV20-1 | - | TRBJ2-1 | -
CASSSLGQSYEQYF | TGTGCCAGCAGTTCGCTTGGACAGTCCTACGAGCAGTACTTC | TRBV6-2/TRBV6-3 | - | TRBJ2-7 | -
CASSYKESSYNEQFF | TGTGCCAGCAGCTACAAAGAGAGCTCCTACAATGAGCAGTTCTTC | TRBV7-8 | - | TRBJ2-1 | -
CSVTTQMNTEAFF | TGCAGCGTGACGACACAGATGAACACTGAAGCTTTCTTT | TRBV29-1 | few | TRBJ1-1 | -
CASSEGPGTDPISGYGYTF | TGTGCCAGCAGTGAAGGCCCCGGGACAGATCCCATTAGCGGCTATGGCTACACCTTC | TRBV25-1 | few | TRBJ1-2 | TRBD1
CAIGGQAPDGYTF | TGTGCCATCGGGGGACAGGCTCCTGATGGCTACACCTTC | TRBV10-3 | many | TRBJ1-2 | TRBD1
CASSLGRDGRNEQFF | TGTGCCAGCAGTTTAGGCAGGGATGGCCGCAATGAGCAGTTCTTC | TRBV28 | - | TRBJ2-1 | -
CASSLASLADEQFF | TGCGCCAGCAGCTTGGCCTCACTAGCCGATGAGCAGTTCTTC | TRBV5-1 | - | TRBJ2-1 | -
CASSQPGQVNYGYTF | TGTGCCAGCAGCCAGCCGGGACAGGTTAACTATGGCTACACCTTC | TRBV4-2 | - | TRBJ1-2 | TRBD1
CSVESRDSGANVLTF | TGCAGCGTTGAATCCCGGGACTCTGGGGCCAACGTCCTGACTTTC | TRBV29-1 | few | TRBJ2-6 | -
CASSPIQGSLNQPQHF | TGTGCCAGCAGCCCAATCCAGGGGTCCCTGAATCAGCCCCAGCATTTT | TRBV27 | - | TRBJ1-5 | -
CSARDVAGQGAGEQFF | TGCAGTGCTAGAGACGTGGCGGGTCAAGGGGCGGGGGAGCAGTTCTTC | TRBV20-1 | - | TRBJ2-1 | -
CASSYSSPMYNEQFF | TGTGCCAGCAGTTACAGTTCACCTATGTACAATGAGCAGTTCTTC | TRBV6-5 | - | TRBJ2-1 | -
CSARSAGSNQPQHF | TGCAGTGCTAGGTCGGCAGGTAGCAATCAGCCCCAGCATTTT | TRBV20-1 | few | TRBJ1-5 | -
CASNRGAGNTIYF | TGTGCCAGCAATAGGGGGGCTGGAAACACCATATATTTT | TRBV12-3/TRBV12-4 | - | TRBJ1-3 | -
CASSQRGTRETQYF | TGTGCCAGCAGCCAGAGGGGGACGCGAGAGACCCAGTACTTC | TRBV13 | - | TRBJ2-5 | -
CASSSEGAAYEQYF | TGTGCCAGCAGTTCTGAGGGGGCGGCCTACGAGCAGTACTTC | TRBV2 | - | TRBJ2-7 | TRBD1
CSARDRDQPQHF | TGCAGTGCTAGAGATCGGGATCAGCCCCAGCATTTT | TRBV20-1 | few | TRBJ1-5 | -
CASKASNQPQHF | TGTGCCAGCAAGGCAAGCAATCAGCCCCAGCATTTT | TRBV12-3/TRBV12-4 | once | TRBJ1-5 | -
CSVALQGSAFF | TGCAGCGTAGCCTTACAGGGGTCGGCTTTCTTT | TRBV29-1 | few | TRBJ1-1 | TRBD1
CASSVGSGFTEAFF | TGTGCCAGCAGCGTAGGGTCCGGTTTCACTGAAGCTTTCTTT | TRBV9 | - | TRBJ1-1 | -
CASSFSEGQETQYF | TGTGCCAGCAGCTTCTCAGAGGGTCAAGAGACCCAGTACTTC | TRBV7-6 | - | TRBJ2-5 | -
CSVAGGVTEAFF | TGCAGCGTTGCGGGGGGTGTGACTGAAGCTTTCTTT | TRBV29-1 | - | TRBJ1-1 | -
CASSVGGQYEQYF | TGTGCCAGCAGCGTAGGGGGTCAGTACGAGCAGTACTTC | TRBV9 | few | TRBJ2-7 | -
CSARIPGQGSDTQYF | TGCAGTGCTAGGATCCCGGGACAGGGGTCAGATACGCAGTATTTT | TRBV20-1 | - | TRBJ2-3 | TRBD1
CASSTQRGEKLFF | TGTGCCAGCAGCACTCAGAGGGGTGAAAAACTGTTTTTT | TRBV7-2 | once | TRBJ1-4 | -
CSGQGGLGETQYF | TGCAGTGGTCAGGGGGGCCTCGGCGAGACCCAGTACTTC | TRBV20-1 | few | TRBJ2-5 | -
CSVEGQLAGLSSYNEQFF | TGCAGCGTTGAGGGGCAACTAGCGGGGCTGAGCTCTTACAATGAGCAGTTCTTC | TRBV29-1 | - | TRBJ2-1 | TRBD2
CASSLGYTDTQYF | TGTGCCAGCAGCTTAGGTTACACAGATACGCAGTATTTT | TRBV12-3/TRBV12-4 | many | TRBJ2-3 | -
CSGLTGQNTEAFF | TGCAGCGGTCTCACGGGACAGAACACTGAAGCTTTCTTT | TRBV29-1 | once | TRBJ1-1 | -
CSAREILAGEGNEQFF | TGCAGTGCTAGAGAGATACTAGCGGGGGAGGGCAATGAGCAGTTCTTC | TRBV20-1 | once | TRBJ2-1 | TRBD2
CSAFREGEETQYF | TGCAGTGCCTTCAGGGAGGGAGAAGAGACCCAGTACTTC | TRBV20-1 | - | TRBJ2-5 | TRBD2
CSARDAGPSPNYGYTF | TGCAGTGCTAGAGATGCGGGGCCGTCTCCTAACTATGGCTACACCTTC | TRBV20-1 | - | TRBJ1-2 | -
CASSPRRGQGEQYF | TGTGCCAGCAGCCCCCGCAGGGGGCAAGGCGAGCAGTACTTC | TRBV7-2 | - | TRBJ2-7 | TRBD1
CASSLGGGQFF | TGTGCCAGCAGCCTTGGTGGTGGGCAGTTCTTC | TRBV12-3/TRBV12-4 | few | TRBJ2-1 | -
CASSLDQGETEAFF | TGTGCCAGCAGCTTAGACCAGGGTGAAACTGAAGCTTTCTTT | TRBV7-2 | - | TRBJ1-1 | -